The table lists the clone carrying this T cell receptor beta chain with many counts. What it recognizes is unknown. Unsorted libraries were derived from 2 million PBMCs stored at -80 C. This entry comes from a study of neurological immune-mediated disorders. The overall study: There were approximately 35 multiple sclerosis patients. Of these, approximately 30 had relapsing-remitting MS and 3 had secondary progressive MS. General study findings and limits: Among 34 multiple sclerosis patients, 18 had repertoires that phylogenetic grouping placed in one related-CDR3 cluster, a possible signature. Patients with HTLV-1-associated myelopathy had the highest level of TCR clonal expansion, whereas patients with multiple sclerosis had the lowest level, falling beneath the level found in healthy controls.

V was clipped by 2 bases and J by 2 bases, with 10 bases between them. This CDR3 has 14 amino acids. The germline CDR1 and CDR2 sequences are MNHEY and SVGAGI. TCRdb redid the calling of the 5' RACE reads with MiXCR, one entry per CDR3 protein. The sample lists 45,000 to 60,000 distinct CDR3 sequences, around 2.3% occurring once. This receptor was obtained from a man aged 50 to 59 with multiple sclerosis. The chain is built from TRBV6-5 and TRBJ2-7; D remains ambiguous. What was sequenced was PBMCs. The CDR3 nucleotides read TGTGCCAGCAGTTACGGCAGGAAGCCCTACGAGCAGTACTTC. Translated, it gives CASSYGRKPYEQYF.